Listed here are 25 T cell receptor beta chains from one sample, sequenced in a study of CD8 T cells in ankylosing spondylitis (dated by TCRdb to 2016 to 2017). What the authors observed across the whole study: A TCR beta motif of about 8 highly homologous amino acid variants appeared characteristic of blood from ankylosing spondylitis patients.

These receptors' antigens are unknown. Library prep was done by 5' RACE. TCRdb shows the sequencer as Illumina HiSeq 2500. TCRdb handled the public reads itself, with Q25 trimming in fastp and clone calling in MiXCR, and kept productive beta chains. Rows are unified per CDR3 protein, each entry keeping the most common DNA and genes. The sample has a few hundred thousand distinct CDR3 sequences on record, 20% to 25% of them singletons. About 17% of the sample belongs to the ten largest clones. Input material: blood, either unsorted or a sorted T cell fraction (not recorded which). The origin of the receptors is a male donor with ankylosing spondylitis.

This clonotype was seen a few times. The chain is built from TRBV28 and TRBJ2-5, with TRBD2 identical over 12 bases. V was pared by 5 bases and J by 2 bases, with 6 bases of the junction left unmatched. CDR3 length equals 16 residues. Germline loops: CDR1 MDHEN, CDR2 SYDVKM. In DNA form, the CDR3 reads TGTGCCAGCAGTCGACCTAGCGGGAGGGGGCAAGAGACCCAGTACTTC. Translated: CASSRPSGRGQETQYF.

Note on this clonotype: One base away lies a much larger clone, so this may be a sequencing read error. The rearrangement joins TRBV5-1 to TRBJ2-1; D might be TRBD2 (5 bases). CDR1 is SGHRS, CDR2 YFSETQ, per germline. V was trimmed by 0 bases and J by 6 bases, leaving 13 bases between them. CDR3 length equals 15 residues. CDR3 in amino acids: CASSLETSRGNEQFF. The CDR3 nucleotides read TGCGCCAGCAGCTTGGAAACTAGTCGTGGCAATGAGCAGTTCTTC.

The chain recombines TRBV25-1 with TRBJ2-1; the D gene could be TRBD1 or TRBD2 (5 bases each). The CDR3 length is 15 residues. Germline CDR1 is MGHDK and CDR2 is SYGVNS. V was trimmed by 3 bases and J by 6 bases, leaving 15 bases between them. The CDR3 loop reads CASSDGGGWANEQFF. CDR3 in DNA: TGTGCCAGCAGTGACGGTGGGGGTTGGGCCAATGAGCAGTTCTTC.

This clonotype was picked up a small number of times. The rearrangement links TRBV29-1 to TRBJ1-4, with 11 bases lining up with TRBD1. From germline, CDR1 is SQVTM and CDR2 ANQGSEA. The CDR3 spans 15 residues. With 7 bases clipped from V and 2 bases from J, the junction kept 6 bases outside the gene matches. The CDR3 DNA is TGCAGCGCAGGGACAGGGGGATCGACTAATGAAAAACTGTTTTTT. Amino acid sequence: CSAGTGGSTNEKLFF.

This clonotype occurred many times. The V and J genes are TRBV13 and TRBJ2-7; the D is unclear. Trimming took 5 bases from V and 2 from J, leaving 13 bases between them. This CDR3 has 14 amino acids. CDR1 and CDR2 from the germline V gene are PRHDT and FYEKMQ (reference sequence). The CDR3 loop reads CASSQLGKAYEQYF. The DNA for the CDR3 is TGTGCCAGCAGCCAGCTGGGGAAGGCCTACGAGCAGTACTTC.

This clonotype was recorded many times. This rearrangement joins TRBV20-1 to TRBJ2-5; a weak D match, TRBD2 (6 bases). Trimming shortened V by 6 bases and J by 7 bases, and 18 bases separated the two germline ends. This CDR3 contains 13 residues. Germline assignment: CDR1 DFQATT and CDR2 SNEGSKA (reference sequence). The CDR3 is CSAVGTPPGTQYF. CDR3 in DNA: TGCAGTGCCGTCGGGACTCCCCCTGGGACCCAGTACTTC.

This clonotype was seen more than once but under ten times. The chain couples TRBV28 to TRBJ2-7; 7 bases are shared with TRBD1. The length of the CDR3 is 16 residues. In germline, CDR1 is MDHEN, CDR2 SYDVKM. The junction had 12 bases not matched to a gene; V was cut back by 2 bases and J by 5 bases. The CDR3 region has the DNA TGTGCCAGCAGTTTAGACAGGGCCGCCCCCGTTAACGAGCAGTACTTC. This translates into CASSLDRAAPVNEQYF.

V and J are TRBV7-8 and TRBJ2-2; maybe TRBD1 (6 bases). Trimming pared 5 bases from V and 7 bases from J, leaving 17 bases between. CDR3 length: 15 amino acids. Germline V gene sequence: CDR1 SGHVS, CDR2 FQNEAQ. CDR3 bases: TGTGCCAGCAGCACTCACAGGGTGCCTCACGGGGAGCTGTTTTTT. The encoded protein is CASSTHRVPHGELFF.

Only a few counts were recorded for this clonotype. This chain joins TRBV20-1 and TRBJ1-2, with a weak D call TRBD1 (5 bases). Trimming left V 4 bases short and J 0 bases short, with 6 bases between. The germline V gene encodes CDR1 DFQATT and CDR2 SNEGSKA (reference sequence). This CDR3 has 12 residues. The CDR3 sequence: CSATGTNYGYTF. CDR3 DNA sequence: TGCAGTGCTACAGGGACTAACTATGGCTACACCTTC.

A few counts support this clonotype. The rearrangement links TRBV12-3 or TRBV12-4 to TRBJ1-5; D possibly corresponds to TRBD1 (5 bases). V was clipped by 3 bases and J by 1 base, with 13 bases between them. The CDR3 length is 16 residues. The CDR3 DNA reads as TGTGCCAGCAGTTTCCGGGACTCGAGAAGCAATCAGCCCCAGCATTTT. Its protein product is CASSFRDSRSNQPQHF.

The CDR3 bases are TGCAGTGCTTCCCCCTACAATGAGCAGTTCTTC. Protein product: CSASPYNEQFF. The rearrangement joins TRBV20-1 to TRBJ2-1; D is ambiguous. The CDR3 covers 11 residues. The germline V and J ends were trimmed by 5 bases and 2 bases, with 4 bases remaining between them. Per germline, CDR1 DFQATT and CDR2 SNEGSKA (reference sequence).

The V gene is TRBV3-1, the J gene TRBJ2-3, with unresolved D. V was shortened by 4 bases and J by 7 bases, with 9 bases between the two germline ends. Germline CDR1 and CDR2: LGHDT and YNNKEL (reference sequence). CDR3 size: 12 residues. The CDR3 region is CASSLQSYTQYF. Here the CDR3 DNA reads TGTGCCAGCAGCCTCCAGTCGTATACGCAGTATTTT.

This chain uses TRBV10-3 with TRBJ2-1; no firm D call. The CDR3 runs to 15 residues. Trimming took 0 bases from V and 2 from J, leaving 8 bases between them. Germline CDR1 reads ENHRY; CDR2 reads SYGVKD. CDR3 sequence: CAISESFDTYNEQFF. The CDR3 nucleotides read TGTGCCATCAGTGAGTCATTTGACACCTACAATGAGCAGTTCTTC.

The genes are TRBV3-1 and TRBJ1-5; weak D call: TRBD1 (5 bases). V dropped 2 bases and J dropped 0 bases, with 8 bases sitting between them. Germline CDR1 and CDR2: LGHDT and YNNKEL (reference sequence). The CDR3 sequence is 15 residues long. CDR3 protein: CASSQWGDSNQPQHF. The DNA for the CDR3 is TGTGCCAGCAGCCAATGGGGGGATAGCAATCAGCCCCAGCATTTT.

CDR3 bases: TGTGCCAGCAGCAGTCGGATGTTGGAAGAGACCCAGTACTTC. Amino acids: CASSSRMLEETQYF. This chain connects TRBV7-2 to TRBJ2-5; D call uncertain. CDR1 is SGHTA, CDR2 FQGNSA, per germline. The CDR3 spans 14 residues. V was shortened by 5 bases and J by 3 bases, with 13 bases between the two germline ends.

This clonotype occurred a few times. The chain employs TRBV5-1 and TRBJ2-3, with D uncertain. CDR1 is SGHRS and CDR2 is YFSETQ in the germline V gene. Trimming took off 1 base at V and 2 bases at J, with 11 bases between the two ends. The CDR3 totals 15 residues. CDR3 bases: TGCGCCAGCAGCTTGACCTCGCGAGACACAGATACGCAGTATTTT. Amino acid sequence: CASSLTSRDTDTQYF.

The CDR3 region is CASSDDIVYGYTF. CDR3 nucleotide sequence: TGTGCCAGCAGCGACGACATAGTCTATGGCTACACCTTC. The V call is TRBV7-9, the J call TRBJ1-2; D gene ambiguous. V dropped 5 bases and J dropped 4 bases, with 11 bases sitting between them. The CDR3 has 13 amino acids. From germline, CDR1 is SEHNR and CDR2 FQNEAQ (reference sequence).

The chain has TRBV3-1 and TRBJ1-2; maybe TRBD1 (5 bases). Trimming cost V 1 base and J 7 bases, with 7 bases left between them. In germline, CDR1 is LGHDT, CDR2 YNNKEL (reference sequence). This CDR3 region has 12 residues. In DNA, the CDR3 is TGTGCCAGCAGCCAAGGGGGCACTGGCTACACCTTC. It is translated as CASSQGGTGYTF.

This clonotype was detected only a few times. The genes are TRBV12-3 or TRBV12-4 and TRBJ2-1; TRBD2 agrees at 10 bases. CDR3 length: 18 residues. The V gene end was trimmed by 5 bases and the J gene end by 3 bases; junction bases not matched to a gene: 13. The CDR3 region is CASSHKYRTSGIYNEQFF. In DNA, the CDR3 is TGTGCCAGCAGTCACAAATACCGGACTAGCGGAATCTACAATGAGCAGTTCTTC.

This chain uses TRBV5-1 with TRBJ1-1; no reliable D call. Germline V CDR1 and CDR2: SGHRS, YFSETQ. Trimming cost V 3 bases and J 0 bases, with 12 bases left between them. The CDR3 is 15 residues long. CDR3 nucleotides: TGCGCCAGCAGCTCTCGTGGAGGAATGAACACTGAAGCTTTCTTT. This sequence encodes CASSSRGGMNTEAFF.

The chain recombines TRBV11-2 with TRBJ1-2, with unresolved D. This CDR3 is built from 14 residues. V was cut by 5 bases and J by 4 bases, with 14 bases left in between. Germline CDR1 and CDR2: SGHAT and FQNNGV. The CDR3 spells CASSKASGGYGYTF. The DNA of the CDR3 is TGTGCCAGCAGCAAAGCCTCCGGCGGCTATGGCTACACCTTC.

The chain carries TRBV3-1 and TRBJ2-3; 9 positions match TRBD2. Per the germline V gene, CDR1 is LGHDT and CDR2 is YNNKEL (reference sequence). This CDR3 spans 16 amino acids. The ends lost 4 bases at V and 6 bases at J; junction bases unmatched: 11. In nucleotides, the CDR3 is TGTGCCAGCAGCCCACCCAATAGCGGGAGATCGGATACGCAGTATTTT. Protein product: CASSPPNSGRSDTQYF.

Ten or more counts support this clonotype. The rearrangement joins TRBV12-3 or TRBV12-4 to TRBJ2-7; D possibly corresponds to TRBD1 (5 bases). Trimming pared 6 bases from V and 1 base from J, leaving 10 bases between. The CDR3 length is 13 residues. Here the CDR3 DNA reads TGTGCCAGCAGCCCTGGGGCGTCCTACGAGCAGTACTTC. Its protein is CASSPGASYEQYF.

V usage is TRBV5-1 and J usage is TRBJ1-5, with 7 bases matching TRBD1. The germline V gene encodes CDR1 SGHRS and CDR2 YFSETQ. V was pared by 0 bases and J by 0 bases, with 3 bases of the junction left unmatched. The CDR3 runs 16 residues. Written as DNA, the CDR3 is TGCGCCAGCAGCTTGGATGGGACAGATAGCAATCAGCCCCAGCATTTT. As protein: CASSLDGTDSNQPQHF.

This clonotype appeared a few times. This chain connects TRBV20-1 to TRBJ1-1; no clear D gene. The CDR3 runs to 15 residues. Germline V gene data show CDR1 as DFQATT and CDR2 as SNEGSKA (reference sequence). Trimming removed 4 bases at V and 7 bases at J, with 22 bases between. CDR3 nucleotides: TGCAGTGCTATCAGCGGGCCGTCAGGCCGGTTTGAAGCTTTCTTT. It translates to CSAISGPSGRFEAFF.